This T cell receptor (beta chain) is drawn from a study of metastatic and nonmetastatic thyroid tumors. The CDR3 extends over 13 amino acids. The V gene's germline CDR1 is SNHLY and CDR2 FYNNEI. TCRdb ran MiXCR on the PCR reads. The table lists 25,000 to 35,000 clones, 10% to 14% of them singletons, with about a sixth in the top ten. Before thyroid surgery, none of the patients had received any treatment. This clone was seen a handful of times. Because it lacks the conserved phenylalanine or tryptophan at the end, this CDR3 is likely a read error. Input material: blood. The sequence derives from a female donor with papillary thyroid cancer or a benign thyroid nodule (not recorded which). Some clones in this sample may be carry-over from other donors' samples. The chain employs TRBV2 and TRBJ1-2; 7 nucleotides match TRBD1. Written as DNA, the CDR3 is TGCGCCAGCAATACAGGGGCGGGGTATGGCTACACCCTC. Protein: CASNTGAGYGYTL.